These T cell receptor beta chains were read from a single sample in a study of T cell changes during pregnancy in multiple sclerosis. Some clones are missing from TCRdb's copy, which holds only in-frame ones; the method was immunoSEQ multiplex PCR. This table has around 52,000 clones, 90% to 95% appearing once. Sequenced material: CD4+ T cells from peripheral blood mononuclear cells, taken in the second trimester of pregnancy. These receptors were collected from a female donor with multiple sclerosis, enrolled in a pregnancy study. Both conserved end residues are part of each CDR3. The D gene is left open where the match is weak.

j_call v_call d_call cdr3_nt cdr3_aa
TRBJ2-1 TRBV6-1 - TGTGCCAGCATTGGTTACACTAAGGAGCAGTTCTTC CASIGYTKEQFF
TRBJ2-7 TRBV19 - TGTGCCAGTAGTATATCACGGCAGGGTGCCGACGAGCAGTACTTC CASSISRQGADEQYF
TRBJ2-5 TRBV5-6 - TGTGCCAGCAGCTTGGAGACAGGGAGGAAGACCCAGTACTTC CASSLETGRKTQYF
TRBJ2-1 TRBV11-2 - TGTGCCAGCAGCTTTAAAACTACCAATGAGCAGTTCTTC CASSFKTTNEQFF
TRBJ1-5 TRBV9 - TGTGCCAGCAGCGTAGCTCAGGGTCAGCCCCAGCATTTT CASSVAQGQPQHF
TRBJ1-2 TRBV5-1 TRBD1 TGCGCCAGCAGCGTAGACAGGGCGAATGGCTACACCTTC CASSVDRANGYTF
TRBJ2-2 TRBV25-1 - TGTGCCAGCAGTGAATTGGGGGGAAACACCGGGGAGCTGTTTTTT CASSELGGNTGELFF
TRBJ1-6 TRBV5-1 TRBD1 TGCGCCAGCAGCCTACCAGGGGGCGCGGATTCACCCCTCCACTTT CASSLPGGADSPLHF
TRBJ1-1 TRBV19 TRBD1 TGTGCCAGTAGTATCTGGACAGGGAGAATTAGAAACACTGAAGCTTTCTTT CASSIWTGRIRNTEAFF
TRBJ1-1 TRBV5-4 - TGTGCCAGCAGCGCAACCCGGGATGCTATAGCTGAAGCTTTCTTT CASSATRDAIAEAFF
TRBJ2-1 TRBV4-1 TRBD2 TGCGCCAGCAGCCACCACACTAGCGCTTCCTACAATGAGCAGTTCTTC CASSHHTSASYNEQFF
TRBJ2-7 TRBV5-6 - TGTGCCAGCAGCTCCGGGCAGGGTCGGCCCTACGAGCAGTACTTC CASSSGQGRPYEQYF
TRBJ2-5 TRBV19 - TGTGCCAGTAGTATAGGTAACCAAGAGACCCAGTACTTC CASSIGNQETQYF
TRBJ1-2 TRBV5-1 - TGCGCCAGCAGTCCGGACGGGAATTATGGCTACACCTTC CASSPDGNYGYTF
TRBJ2-5 TRBV9 - TGTGCCAGCAGCCCGAGCCCTAGAGGACGGACTGGGGCCCAGTACTTC CASSPSPRGRTGAQYF
TRBJ2-2 TRBV19 - TGTGCCAGTAGTTCCAGGATCCGCACCGGGGAGCTGTTTTTT CASSSRIRTGELFF
TRBJ1-1 TRBV5-1 - TGCGCCAGCAGCCCAGGGTACAAGAACACTGAAGCTTTCTTT CASSPGYKNTEAFF
TRBJ1-1 TRBV28 TRBD1 TGTGCCAGCAGATCAAGACAGGGGGCCTTCAGCACTGAAGCTTTCTTT CASRSRQGAFSTEAFF
TRBJ1-1 TRBV30 - TGTGCCTGGAAGAAACCGGGATTAGGAACGGGCACTGAAGCTTTCTTT CAWKKPGLGTGTEAFF
TRBJ1-1 TRBV5-8 TRBD1 TGTGCCAGCAGCCCGGGACAGTGGAACACTGAAGCTTTCTTT CASSPGQWNTEAFF
TRBJ1-2 TRBV6-1 - TGTGCCAGCAGTGCGGCGACCCCAGGCGACACCTTC CASSAATPGDTF
TRBJ1-3 TRBV29-1 - TGCAGCGTCGGAAGGGGGGGCTCTGGAAACACCATATATTTT CSVGRGGSGNTIYF
TRBJ1-5 TRBV6-6 - TGTGCCAGCAGATCAGAAATCGCGCGGAATCAGCCCCAGCATTTT CASRSEIARNQPQHF
TRBJ1-2 TRBV14 - TGTGCCAGCAGCCAAGGGGCAAGTGGAGGGGATCGCGGCTACACCTTC CASSQGASGGDRGYTF
TRBJ1-5 TRBV6-1 TRBD1 TGTGCCAGCAGACTTCGACAGGGCGGCAATCAGCCCCAGCATTTT CASRLRQGGNQPQHF
TRBJ1-1 TRBV5-1 - TGCGCCAGCAGCTTGGCCTTGGGGCAGCTTGAAGCTTTCTTT CASSLALGQLEAFF
TRBJ2-1 TRBV2 TRBD2 TGTGCCAGCAGCGCCCCTAGCGGTAGCTCCTACAATGAGCAGTTCTTC CASSAPSGSSYNEQFF
TRBJ2-3 TRBV5-5 TRBD1 TGTGCCAGCAGTCCCTACAGGGGTTCATTCACAGATACGCAGTATTTT CASSPYRGSFTDTQYF